Reported below is one TCR beta chain. This sample was included in a study of blood T cell repertoires in COVID-19. Overall study context: The study drew acute and convalescent COVID-19 samples from the United States, Italy and Spain.

Assay used: immunoSEQ multiplex PCR; TCRdb lists only in-frame clones, some missing. This sample carries 130,000 to 150,000 clones, about 88% of them seen once, and the ten largest clones take 2% to 3%. The CDR3 runs 12 residues. Trimming cost V 6 bases and J 4 bases, with 13 bases left between them. Germline CDR1 reads GTSNPN; CDR2 reads SVGIG (reference sequence). This clonotype was obtained from a human donor with acute or convalescent COVID-19. The donor label of this sample is uncertain. V usage is TRBV30 and J usage is TRBJ2-7; D is possibly TRBD1 (7 bases). What was sequenced was peripheral blood. The CDR3 loop is CACGQGGYEQYF. The CDR3 DNA reads TGTGCCTGCGGGCAGGGGGGATACGAGCAGTACTTC.